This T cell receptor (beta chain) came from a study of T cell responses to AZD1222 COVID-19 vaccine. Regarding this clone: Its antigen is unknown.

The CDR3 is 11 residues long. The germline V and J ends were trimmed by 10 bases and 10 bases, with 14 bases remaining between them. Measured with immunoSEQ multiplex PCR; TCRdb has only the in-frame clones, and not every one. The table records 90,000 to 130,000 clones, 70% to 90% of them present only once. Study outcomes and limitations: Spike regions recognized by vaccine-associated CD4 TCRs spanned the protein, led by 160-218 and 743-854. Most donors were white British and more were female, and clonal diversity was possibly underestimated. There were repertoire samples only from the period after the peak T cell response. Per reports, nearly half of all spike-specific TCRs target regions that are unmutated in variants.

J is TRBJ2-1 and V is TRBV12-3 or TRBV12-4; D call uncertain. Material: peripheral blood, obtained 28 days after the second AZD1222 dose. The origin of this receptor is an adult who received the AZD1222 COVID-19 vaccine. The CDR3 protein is CATAPVREQFF. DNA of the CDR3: TGTGCCACAGCCCCCGTACGGGAGCAGTTCTTC.